This T cell receptor (beta chain) appears in the sequencing data of a study of CXCR3-negative and CXCR3-positive naive CD8 T cells. Preparation of TRB cDNA libraries relied on 5' RACE carrying UMI labels. TCRdb re-called the 5' RACE reads; one entry per CDR3 protein, DNA not given. The table lists 100,000 to 150,000 distinct CDR3 sequences, with 0.45% to 0.6% in the top ten. Study findings and constraints: TRB CDR3 properties served as the basis for inferring TCR strength, and surface CD5 was comparable between naive subsets. The majority of assays used fresh PBMCs, and CXCR3 expression partially decreased after cryopreservation.

Germline values: CDR1 SGHVS, CDR2 FNYEAQ. CDR3 length equals 17 residues. A note on this clonotype: Its target is unknown.

Sequenced: naive CXCR3- CD8+ T cells from blood. Documented subset: CD45RO-CCR7+CD27+CD95- naive CD8+ T cells lacking CXCR3 (TNR3-). V and J are TRBV7-6 and TRBJ2-3; TCRdb proposes TRBD2, but this gene call is untestable without DNA. The receptor comes from a human donor in good health. Some clones in this sample may be carry-over from other donors' samples. CDR3 sequence reads: CASSLDSPGGDTDTQYF.